The next 18 T cell receptor beta chains were all read from a single sample in a study of cytomegalovirus exposure and HLA in healthy donors. Sequencing used immunoSEQ multiplex PCR; TCRdb keeps in-frame clones, though not all of them. The data hold 45,000 to 65,000 clones, with over 85% observed a single time. Source material: PBMCs. These receptors came from a woman aged 18-29 years in good health and CMV-seropositive.

J is TRBJ2-1 and V is TRBV6-1, with D perhaps matching TRBD1 (6 bases). CDR1 is MNHNS and CDR2 is SASEGT in the germline V gene. V gave up 4 bases and J gave up 6 bases, with 16 bases separating them. The CDR3 runs 15 residues. The DNA for the CDR3 is TGTGCCAGCAGTGGCCAGGGGACGTTCGGCAATGAGCAGTTCTTC. It translates to CASSGQGTFGNEQFF.

V and J are TRBV19 and TRBJ1-1; unclear D gene. The CDR3 has 14 residues. The germline V gene encodes CDR1 LNHDA and CDR2 SQIVND (reference sequence). Trimming stripped 3 bases from V and 3 bases from J, with 11 bases between. The DNA of the CDR3 is TGTGCCAGTAGTATTAGGCTTCAGGACACTGAAGCTTTCTTT. Protein sequence: CASSIRLQDTEAFF.

The genes are TRBV29-1 and TRBJ1-2; 7 nucleotides line up with TRBD1. V shed 8 bases, J shed 4 bases, and the junction held 10 bases outside the gene matches. Germline lookup yields CDR1 SQVTM and CDR2 ANQGSEA. This CDR3 has 13 residues. CDR3 nucleotides: TGCAGCATTTACAGGGGCGAAAGCTATGGCTACACCTTC. Translating gives CSIYRGESYGYTF.

The chain is built from TRBV9 and TRBJ1-1; perhaps TRBD1 as D (6 bases). CDR3 size: 14 residues. Germline loops: CDR1 SGDLS, CDR2 YYNGEE. The V end lost 4 bases, the J end lost 3 bases, and 13 bases lay between the germline ends. The CDR3 region has the DNA TGTGCCAGCAGCCGAGACAGGTGGGACACTGAAGCTTTCTTT. Translating it yields CASSRDRWDTEAFF.

Here the CDR3 reads CASRLGTGRGGELFF. CDR3 DNA: TGCGCCAGCAGGCTCGGGACAGGGCGAGGCGGGGAGCTGTTTTTT. V gene TRBV5-1 combines with J gene TRBJ2-2, with 9 bases aligning to TRBD1. The CDR3 covers 15 residues. The J segment lost 7 bases and the V segment lost 5 bases, leaving 9 bases of the junction unmatched. Germline loops: CDR1 SGHRS, CDR2 YFSETQ.

This sequence joins TRBV30 and TRBJ2-7, with no clear D. Trimming cost V 0 bases and J 4 bases, with 7 bases left between them. Looked up from germline, CDR1 is GTSNPN and CDR2 is SVGIG (reference sequence). The CDR3 runs to 12 residues. The CDR3 DNA is TGTGCCTGGAGTGTAGCCGGGTACGAGCAGTACTTC. This encodes CAWSVAGYEQYF.

This clone was seen a few times. V usage is TRBV14 and J usage is TRBJ1-6; no clear D gene. V lost 1 base, J lost 7 bases, and 5 bases lay in between. Per the germline V gene, CDR1 is SGHDN and CDR2 is FVKESK. This CDR3 is built from 13 residues. CDR3 residues: CASSQARNSPLHF. The CDR3 DNA reads as TGTGCCAGCAGCCAAGCACGGAATTCACCCCTCCACTTT.

The chain combines TRBV19 with TRBJ2-1, with 11 bases aligning to TRBD1. V was clipped by 2 bases and J by 8 bases; unmatched bases: 11. Germline loops: CDR1 LNHDA, CDR2 SQIVND (reference sequence). The CDR3 runs 17 residues. CDR3 protein: CASSIKPLGTGGYEQFF. For the CDR3, the DNA is TGTGCCAGTAGTATAAAGCCGTTGGGGACAGGGGGTTATGAGCAGTTCTTC.

The chain employs TRBV28 and TRBJ1-5; TRBD1 agrees at 7 bases. CDR3 length: 14 residues. Germline-derived CDR1 and CDR2 are MDHEN and SYDVKM. Trimming took 7 bases from V and 6 from J; bases not matched to a gene: 9. The CDR3 DNA sequence: TGTGCCAGCATGTCAGGGGGGTCGGGTCAGCCCCAGCATTTT. As protein: CASMSGGSGQPQHF.

This clone was seen once. This rearrangement joins TRBV30 to TRBJ2-5; possibly TRBD1 for D (6 bases). Germline V gene sequence: CDR1 GTSNPN, CDR2 SVGIG (reference sequence). The CDR3 sequence is 15 residues long. V lost 2 bases, J lost 1 base, and 14 bases lay in between. This CDR3 is CAWSSGQGSQETQYF. Here the CDR3 DNA reads TGTGCCTGGAGTTCGGGGCAGGGGTCCCAAGAGACCCAGTACTTC.

CDR3 region: CASSQTGTSGDEQYF. CDR3 DNA: TGTGCCAGCTCACAAACCGGGACTAGCGGGGACGAGCAGTACTTC. The chain joins TRBV18 to TRBJ2-7; 13 positions agree with TRBD2. The CDR3 is 15 residues long. Trimming took 4 bases from V and 5 from J; bases not matched to a gene: 5. From germline, CDR1 is KGHSH and CDR2 LQKENI.

The chain employs TRBV6-1 and TRBJ1-5; D is unresolved. V lost 0 bases, J lost 6 bases, and 12 bases lay in between. CDR1 and CDR2 from the germline V gene are MNHNS and SASEGT. The CDR3 is 15 amino acids. The CDR3 nucleotides are TGTGCCAGCAGTGAAGCGAGCGGGCGGGGTCAGCCCCAGCATTTT. It encodes CASSEASGRGQPQHF.

The chain carries TRBV2 and TRBJ2-7; perhaps TRBD2 as D (6 bases). Germline V gives CDR1 SNHLY, CDR2 FYNNEI. The CDR3 is made up of 12 amino acids. With 8 bases removed from V and 6 bases from J, the gap between germline ends came to 14 bases. The CDR3 nucleotides are TGTGCCAGCCCGGGCCAGGGAGGCGAGCAGTACTTC. Translation gives CASPGQGGEQYF.

This chain joins TRBV6-5 and TRBJ2-5; possible D gene TRBD2, 6 bases. Germline values: CDR1 MNHEY, CDR2 SVGAGI. CDR3 length: 12 residues. V lost 11 bases, J lost 4 bases, and 14 bases lay in between. CDR3 nucleotides: TGTGCCTGCGGGGCGCTTCGAGAGACCCAGTACTTC. Its translation is CACGALRETQYF.

The chain couples TRBV5-1 to TRBJ2-3; D may be TRBD2 (6 bases). The germline gives CDR1 SGHRS, CDR2 YFSETQ. V was clipped by 4 bases and J by 0 bases, with 12 bases between them. CDR3 size: 15 residues. The CDR3 DNA reads as TGCGCCAGCAGCCCGGGGGACCGCAGCACAGATACGCAGTATTTT. It encodes CASSPGDRSTDTQYF.

V usage is TRBV7-6 and J usage is TRBJ1-4, with 7 bases identical to TRBD1. Germline CDR1 SGHVS, CDR2 FNYEAQ. The V gene end was trimmed by 7 bases and the J gene end by 8 bases; junction bases not matched to a gene: 16. The CDR3 has 16 residues. CDR3 region: CASTPGRTGGSEKLFF. CDR3 DNA sequence: TGTGCCAGCACCCCGGGACGGACAGGAGGGTCGGAAAAACTGTTTTTT.

Concerning this clone: The junction does not match germline at one end; this may be a read error. The chain employs TRBV6-1 and TRBJ2-2; 12 bases fit TRBD1. Germline CDR1 reads MNHNS; CDR2 reads SASEGT. The CDR3 runs to 16 residues. The CDR3 protein is CASREEGTGGGGELFF. As DNA, the CDR3 is TGTGCCAGCAGGGAAGAGGGGACAGGGGGCGGCGGGGAGCTGTTTTTT.

V and J are TRBV2 and TRBJ1-1; 9 bases are a match to TRBD1. V was clipped by 10 bases and J by 5 bases; unmatched bases: 8. The CDR3 consists of 13 residues. Germline values: CDR1 SNHLY, CDR2 FYNNEI. The CDR3 DNA reads TGTGCCACAATGACAGGGGGTAGTACTGAAGCTTTCTTT. Amino acid sequence: CATMTGGSTEAFF.